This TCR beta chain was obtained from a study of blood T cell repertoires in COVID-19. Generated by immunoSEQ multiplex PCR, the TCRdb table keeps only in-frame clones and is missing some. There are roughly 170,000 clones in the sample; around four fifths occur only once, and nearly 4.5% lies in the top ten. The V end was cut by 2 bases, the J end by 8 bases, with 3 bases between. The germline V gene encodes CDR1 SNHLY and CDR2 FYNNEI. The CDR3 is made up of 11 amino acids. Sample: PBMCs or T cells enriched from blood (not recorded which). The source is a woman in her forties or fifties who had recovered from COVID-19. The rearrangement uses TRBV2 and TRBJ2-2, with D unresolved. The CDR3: CASSELGELFF. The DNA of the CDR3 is TGTGCCAGCAGTGAACTAGGGGAGCTGTTTTTT.